This T cell receptor beta chain came from a study of spatial heterogeneity in lung cancer. General study findings and limits: Expanded intratumoral alpha and beta TCR counts tracked tumor mutation counts.

This clonotype showed up many times. What it binds is unknown. J was trimmed by 6 bases and V by 6 bases; bases with no gene match: 4. From germline, CDR1 is SQVTM and CDR2 ANQGSEA. This CDR3 is 11 amino acids long. Time point defined: sample taken at primary tumor resection. MiXCR, run by TCRdb on the 5' RACE reads, gives a single entry per CDR3 protein. The profile shows around 100,000 distinct CDR3 sequences, 4.4% of them singletons. The chain recombines TRBV29-1 with TRBJ1-1, with 7 nucleotides matching TRBD1. The sample was lung tumor tissue, taken at surgery. The sequence was collected from a male donor with early-stage non-small cell lung cancer. The CDR3 coding sequence is TGCAGCGTGGCAGGGGGGCCTGAAGCTTTCTTT. Residues: CSVAGGPEAFF.